This T cell receptor (beta chain) is drawn from a study of blood T cells in healthy people across ages. Background on the study: Roughly one uniquely barcoded beta molecule per two T cells was captured.

Trimming cost V 4 bases and J 0 bases; bases outside gene matches: 10. This CDR3 has 18 residues. Germline loops: CDR1 SGHAT, CDR2 FQNNGV. For this clonotype: What it binds is unknown.

Those donating, healthy Caucasian individuals from Russia, were aged roughly 6 to 90. It was with a sample-barcoded 5' primer and a J-beta primer mix that a second PCR of about 6 to 12 cycles was run. TCRdb reprocessed the 5' RACE reads via MiXCR and lists one record per CDR3 protein. The sample holds around 1,600,000 distinct CDR3 sequences, 35% to 45% seen once. The study, taken as a whole, reports: Older individuals had lower TCR beta diversity per million T cells (the decline was roughly linear).

The TCR was taken from a woman between 18 and 29 years old in good health. Sequenced sample: blood. V is TRBV11-2 and J is TRBJ2-1, with 9 bases identical to TRBD1. For the CDR3, the DNA is TGTGCCAGCAGCTCACTTAGGGGGACAGGGCTCTCCTACAATGAGCAGTTCTTC. Protein sequence: CASSSLRGTGLSYNEQFF. Complete variable domain (other parts from reference TRBV11-2 and TRBJ2-1): EAGVAQSPRYKIIEKRQSVAFWCNPISGHATLYWYQQILGQGPKLLIQFQNNGVVDDSQLPKDRFSAERLKGVDSTLKIQPAKLEDSAVYLCASSSLRGTGLSYNEQFFGPGTRLTVL.